This entry lists 16 T cell receptor beta chains sequenced from one sample in a study of T cells after somatic rescue of genetic block. The repertoire was sequenced with immunoSEQ multiplex PCR; TCRdb's copy has only in-frame clones and lacks some. The sample includes tens of thousands of clones, around 92% of them seen just once. Sequencing was carried out using peripheral blood mononuclear cells (PBMCs). The origin of the receptors is a man in his forties or fifties.

This clone showed up just once. The chain links TRBV2 to TRBJ1-2; D is possibly TRBD1 (5 bases). V was pared by 6 bases and J by 3 bases, with 11 bases between. CDR1 is SNHLY, CDR2 FYNNEI, per germline. The CDR3 has 13 residues. The CDR3 region has the DNA TGTGCCAGCAGCCGATCGGGGCACTATGGCTACACCTTC. Protein: CASSRSGHYGYTF.

The chain is built from TRBV6-1 and TRBJ2-7; perhaps D is TRBD1 or TRBD2 (5 bases each). V lost 2 bases and J 6 bases, leaving 17 bases between the germline ends. Per germline, CDR1 MNHNS and CDR2 SASEGT. The CDR3 is made up of 15 amino acids. The CDR3 is CASSERGRVGGEQYF. DNA for the CDR3: TGTGCCAGCAGTGAACGGGGCAGGGTGGGTGGCGAGCAGTACTTC.

This chain joins TRBV4-3 and TRBJ1-3; D is perhaps TRBD1 (6 bases). CDR1 is LGHNA, CDR2 YSLEER, per germline. There are 15 residues in the CDR3. V gave up 3 bases and J gave up 7 bases, with 16 bases separating them. Written as DNA, the CDR3 is TGCGCCAGCAGCCAGGAAGCGGGACAAGTCAACACCATATATTTT. Protein sequence: CASSQEAGQVNTIYF.

The chain combines TRBV30 with TRBJ1-2; the D is unclear. The germline V and J ends were trimmed by 4 bases and 7 bases, with 16 bases remaining between them. Germline assignment: CDR1 GTSNPN and CDR2 SVGIG (reference sequence). The CDR3 length is 13 residues. CDR3: CAWNSLREFGYTF. Here the CDR3 DNA reads TGTGCCTGGAACAGTCTAAGGGAGTTTGGCTACACCTTC.

The rearrangement uses TRBV27 and TRBJ1-1, with D perhaps matching TRBD1 (5 bases). CDR1 is MNHEY, CDR2 SMNVEV, per germline (reference sequence). Deletions cut 0 bases from V and 4 bases from J, with 9 bases between. The CDR3 spans 14 residues. The CDR3 nucleotides read TGTGCCAGCAGTTTATCGAGCAGGGCCACTGAAGCTTTCTTT. Its protein is CASSLSSRATEAFF.

The chain employs TRBV10-3 and TRBJ2-3; no clear D. V shed 3 bases and J shed 6 bases, with 4 bases lying between them. The CDR3 extends over 11 amino acids. Germline V gene lookup returns CDR1 ENHRY and CDR2 SYGVKD. The CDR3 DNA follows: TGTGCCATCAGTGAAGTGGATACGCAGTATTTT. Encoded protein: CAISEVDTQYF.

This clone was observed a single time. This chain connects TRBV6-5 to TRBJ2-5; a possible D gene is TRBD1 (6 bases). V was trimmed by 5 bases and J by 5 bases, leaving 12 bases between them. The CDR3 spans 13 residues. Looked up from germline, CDR1 is MNHEY and CDR2 is SVGAGI. The CDR3 spells CASSTRTEETQYF. The CDR3, as DNA: TGTGCCAGCAGTACACGGACAGAGGAGACCCAGTACTTC.

This clone was recorded a few times. The CDR3 region is CASSVDRETEAFF. Here the CDR3 DNA reads TGTGCCAGCAGCGTAGACAGGGAAACTGAAGCTTTCTTT. V usage is TRBV9 and J usage is TRBJ1-1, with D possibly being TRBD1 (6 bases). The CDR3 runs 13 residues. The V gene's germline CDR1 is SGDLS and CDR2 YYNGEE. The V gene lost 0 bases and the J gene lost 5 bases, with 8 bases spanning the gap. The whole variable domain, filled in from reference TRBV9 and TRBJ1-1, reads DSGVTQTPKHLITATGQRVTLRCSPRSGDLSVYWYQQSLDQGLQFLIQYYNGEERAKGNILERFSAQQFPDLHSELNLSSLELGDSALYFCASSVDRETEAFFGQGTRLTVV.

The rearrangement links TRBV5-4 to TRBJ2-1; D is ambiguous. V shed 2 bases and J shed 0 bases, with 9 bases lying between them. The CDR3 loop spans 15 amino acids. Per the germline V gene, CDR1 is SGHNT and CDR2 is YYREEE (reference sequence). The CDR3 DNA follows: TGTGCCAGCAGCTTTATGGCGAGCTCCTACAATGAGCAGTTCTTC. Its protein is CASSFMASSYNEQFF.

The chain couples TRBV5-4 to TRBJ2-1; tentatively, D is TRBD2 (6 bases). The CDR3 loop spans 13 amino acids. V was cut by 6 bases and J by 4 bases, with 11 bases left in between. Germline assignment: CDR1 SGHNT and CDR2 YYREEE (reference sequence). CDR3: CASKASEYNEQFF. The CDR3 coding sequence is TGTGCCAGCAAGGCTAGCGAATACAATGAGCAGTTCTTC.

The chain carries TRBV10-2 and TRBJ2-7; no clear D. The V and J ends lost 10 bases and 5 bases respectively, with 9 bases between them. The CDR3 spans 10 residues. Germline V gives CDR1 WSHSY, CDR2 SAAADI. CDR3 nucleotides: TGCGCCACCGCCAGTAACGAGCAGTACTTC. Its protein is CATASNEQYF.

The CDR3 spells CASSSQGVIDNSPLHF. The CDR3 DNA reads TGTGCCAGCAGTTCACAAGGGGTGATTGATAATTCACCCCTCCACTTT. The gene calls are TRBV6-5 and TRBJ1-6, with a tentative D call TRBD1 (5 bases). With 4 bases removed from V and 5 bases from J, the gap between germline ends came to 15 bases. The CDR3 contains 16 residues. CDR1 MNHEY and CDR2 SVGAGI come from the germline V gene.

This chain joins TRBV11-2 and TRBJ1-2; possibly TRBD1 for D (6 bases). The CDR3 length is 13 residues. V dropped 4 bases and J dropped 8 bases, with 14 bases sitting between them. Germline V gene sequence: CDR1 SGHAT, CDR2 FQNNGV. The CDR3 loop is CASSSYRVRGYTF. The CDR3 nucleotides read TGTGCCAGCAGCTCCTACAGGGTTCGGGGCTACACCTTC.

The V gene is TRBV2, the J gene TRBJ2-7, with 8 bases aligning to TRBD2. CDR3 size: 14 residues. The junction had 7 bases not matched to a gene; V was cut back by 6 bases and J by 3 bases. Germline V gene lookup returns CDR1 SNHLY and CDR2 FYNNEI. The CDR3 reads CASRTSASRYEQYF. Written as DNA, the CDR3 is TGTGCCAGCAGGACTAGCGCCTCTCGCTACGAGCAGTACTTC.

The CDR3 bases are TGTGCCAGCAGTTCCTTGGCACAGCAGTTCCCCTCCTATAATTCACCCCTCCACTTT. It codes for CASSSLAQQFPSYNSPLHF. The chain has TRBV27 and TRBJ1-6; D remains unclear. V was trimmed by 4 bases and J by 0 bases, leaving 19 bases between them. In germline, CDR1 is MNHEY, CDR2 SMNVEV (reference sequence). The CDR3 sequence is 19 residues long.

CDR3 bases: TGTGCCAGCAGTTTCCCAAGCGGGGAGCAGTACTTC. Amino acids: CASSFPSGEQYF. This chain connects TRBV28 to TRBJ2-7; perhaps TRBD2 as D (6 bases). V lost 3 bases, J lost 7 bases, and 10 bases lay in between. The CDR3 runs to 12 residues. Germline loops: CDR1 MDHEN, CDR2 SYDVKM.